This T cell receptor (beta chain) was recorded in a study of cytomegalovirus exposure and HLA in healthy donors. Donors sampled were nominally healthy, though unrecorded immune exposures were likely. Study outcomes and limitations: Diagnosis of cytomegalovirus status made by the classifier reportedly showed high specificity and sensitivity. Later work showed greater clonal expansion in HLA-associated TCR beta chains than in equally common others.

In regard to this clone: Its antigen remains unidentified.

The PCR was carried out with 60 Vbeta primers and 13 Jbeta primers. Sequencing was performed with immunoSEQ multiplex PCR; in TCRdb, only in-frame clones are kept and a portion is missing. The top ten hold under 4.5% of the sample, which has roughly 130,000 clones, under 90% seen once. The germline V gene encodes CDR1 MDHEN and CDR2 SYDVKM. This CDR3 is 14 amino acids long. Trimming removed 6 bases from V and 0 bases from J; junction bases left unmatched: 3. The specimen sequenced was PBMCs. This TCR derives from a woman aged 35 to 49 in good health and CMV-seronegative. The rearrangement links TRBV28 to TRBJ1-1, with 8 bases fitting TRBD1. The CDR3 is CASRPDRVNTEAFF. As DNA, the CDR3 is TGTGCCAGCAGACCGGACAGGGTGAACACTGAAGCTTTCTTT.